One and the same sample provided the 27 T cell receptor beta chains below, sequenced in a study of blood T cell repertoires in COVID-19. The protocol was immunoSEQ multiplex PCR, while the TCRdb copy is restricted to in-frame clones and leaves out a portion. The sample has about 130,000 clones; 86% are singletons. Sequencing was done on a sample of PBMCs or T cells enriched from blood (not recorded which). These receptors were collected from a man in his forties or fifties who had recovered from COVID-19.

The chain is built from TRBV5-5 and TRBJ2-3, with TRBD2 as a possible D gene (6 bases). Germline V gene data show CDR1 as SGHKS and CDR2 as YYEKEE (reference sequence). The length of the CDR3 is 16 residues. V was pared by 4 bases and J by 5 bases, with 20 bases between. CDR3 sequence (DNA): TGTGCCAGCAGCGCATGGTGGAGGGATTTTGGAGATACGCAGTATTTT. Its protein product is CASSAWWRDFGDTQYF.

The genes are TRBV18 and TRBJ2-1, with 7 bases lining up with TRBD2. J lost 2 bases, V lost 1 base, and 11 bases had no gene match. The CDR3 totals 18 residues. CDR1 and CDR2 from the germline V gene are KGHSH and LQKENI. CDR3 bases: TGTGCCAGCTCACCACGTCCCCCTGCGGGAGACCCCTACAATGAGCAGTTCTTC. Residues: CASSPRPPAGDPYNEQFF. The whole variable domain, filled in from reference TRBV18 and TRBJ2-1, reads NAGVMQNPRHLVRRRGQEARLRCSPMKGHSHVYWYRQLPEEGLKFMVYLQKENIIDESGMPKERFSAEFPKEGPSILRIQQVVRGDSAAYFCASSPRPPAGDPYNEQFFGPGTRLTVL.

The chain has TRBV4-3 and TRBJ2-5; TRBD1 matches at 11 bases. V was pared by 0 bases and J by 1 base, with 7 bases of the junction left unmatched. Germline V gene lookup returns CDR1 LGHNA and CDR2 YSLEER. This CDR3 has 18 amino acids. DNA of the CDR3: TGCGCCAGCAGCCAAGAGTGGACAGGGGGCCTTTTCCAAGAGACCCAGTACTTC. Translating gives CASSQEWTGGLFQETQYF.

This chain links TRBV30 with TRBJ1-6; TRBD1 aligns across 9 bases. Germline values: CDR1 GTSNPN, CDR2 SVGIG (reference sequence). J lost 7 bases, V lost 6 bases, and 4 bases had no gene match. The CDR3 runs to 13 residues. CDR3 protein: CACPGQGNSPLHF. The CDR3 DNA reads TGTGCCTGTCCGGGACAGGGAAATTCACCCCTCCACTTT. Supplemented by reference TRBV30 and TRBJ1-6, the full variable domain reads SQTIHQWPATLVQPVGSPLSLECTVEGTSNPNLYWYRQAAGRGLQLLFYSVGIGQISSEVPQNLSASRPQDRQFILSSKKLLLSDSGFYLCACPGQGNSPLHFGNGTRLTVT.

The V gene is TRBV7-2, the J gene TRBJ1-1; D unresolved. The CDR3 has 15 amino acids. Trimming took off 5 bases at V and 6 bases at J, with 19 bases between the two ends. CDR1 is SGHTA and CDR2 is FQGNSA in the germline V gene. The CDR3 here is CASSRNAQAGAEAFF. The DNA for the CDR3 is TGTGCCAGCAGCCGTAACGCCCAGGCGGGCGCTGAAGCTTTCTTT.

DNA of the CDR3: TGTGCCAGCTCCCCCAGGGACAGGGGGACAGATACGCAGTATTTT. Protein: CASSPRDRGTDTQYF. This chain uses TRBV18 with TRBJ2-3, with TRBD1 matching 11 bases. The CDR3 loop spans 15 amino acids. Germline V CDR1 and CDR2: KGHSH, LQKENI. V dropped 6 bases and J dropped 3; count of bases not matched to a gene: 5.

This chain connects TRBV18 to TRBJ2-7; 9 bases are shared with TRBD1. Germline trimming cut 4 bases from V and 4 bases from J; bases unmatched to any gene: 11. Germline CDR1 is KGHSH and CDR2 is LQKENI. This CDR3 has 16 amino acids. CDR3 nucleotide sequence: TGTGCCAGCTCACAAAGAAGGACAGGGGCCCCTTACGAGCAGTACGTC. Protein sequence: CASSQRRTGAPYEQYV.

The V gene is TRBV4-3, the J gene TRBJ2-1; D is perhaps TRBD1 (7 bases). V shed 0 bases and J shed 9 bases, with 18 bases lying between them. This CDR3 contains 16 residues. Germline values: CDR1 LGHNA, CDR2 YSLEER. CDR3 nucleotides: TGCGCCAGCAGCCAAGAGGGGGGCAGGGGGTCAGGTGAGCAGTTCTTC. Its protein is CASSQEGGRGSGEQFF.

The chain joins TRBV3-1 (or the pseudogene TRBV3-2) to TRBJ2-3, with TRBD2 matching over 15 bases. Germline-derived CDR1 and CDR2 are LGHDT and YNNKEL (reference sequence). The CDR3 length is 16 residues. The trim removed 4 bases at V and 4 bases at J, leaving 3 bases unmatched. The CDR3 region has the DNA TGTGCCAGCAGCCCAAGGACTAGCGGGGGGGCAGATACGCAGTATTTT. It specifies CASSPRTSGGADTQYF.

The chain uses TRBV23-1 and TRBJ2-3; TRBD1 matches 10 bases. TRBV23-1 is an ORF, with its function uncertain. The ends lost 6 bases at V and 3 bases at J; junction bases unmatched: 12. This CDR3 region has 17 residues. The CDR3 here is CASSPDGRDRGTDTQYF. The CDR3 coding sequence is TGCGCCAGCAGCCCCGATGGCCGGGACAGGGGAACAGATACGCAGTATTTT.

The V and J genes are TRBV5-1 and TRBJ1-1; 7 positions agree with TRBD1. The germline V gene has CDR1 SGHRS and CDR2 YFSETQ. Losses at the gene ends were 3 bases for V and 3 bases for J; bases not matched to a gene: 14. The CDR3 covers 17 residues. The DNA of the CDR3 is TGCGCCAGCAGCTCCAACAGGGGCTCCTTTCAGGACACTGAAGCTTTCTTT. Its translation: CASSSNRGSFQDTEAFF.

J is TRBJ2-3 and V is TRBV24-1; 9 bases are shared with TRBD1. Trimming took 0 bases from V and 2 from J; bases not matched to a gene: 2. Germline V gives CDR1 KGHDR, CDR2 SFDVKD. This CDR3 is built from 16 residues. CDR3: CATSDLRDRATDTQYF. CDR3 coding DNA: TGTGCCACCAGTGATTTGAGGGACAGGGCCACAGATACGCAGTATTTT.

The chain employs TRBV3-1 (or the pseudogene TRBV3-2) and TRBJ1-1; 8 nucleotides match TRBD1. The CDR3 is 19 residues long. In germline, CDR1 is LGHDT, CDR2 YNNKEL (reference sequence). With V trimmed by 6 bases and J by 5 bases, 23 bases remained unmatched. Written as DNA, the CDR3 is TGTGCCAGCAGGGGCCGGGACAGGCGGCAATCGAATTCGAGGACTGAAGCTTTCTTT. This gives the protein CASRGRDRRQSNSRTEAFF.

V gene TRBV2 combines with J gene TRBJ1-2, with TRBD1 matching 7 bases. Trimming at V came to 4 bases and at J to 8 bases, leaving 10 bases not matched to a gene. The length of the CDR3 is 14 residues. Germline V gene lookup returns CDR1 SNHLY and CDR2 FYNNEI. DNA of the CDR3: TGTGCCAGCAGTGCCCGGGACAGACCGGGAGGCTACACCTTC. As protein: CASSARDRPGGYTF.

The chain combines TRBV5-1 with TRBJ1-1, with a tentative D call TRBD1 (5 bases). The V gene's germline CDR1 is SGHRS and CDR2 YFSETQ. This CDR3 comprises 12 residues. V lost 1 base, J lost 8 bases, and 9 bases lay in between. CDR3 DNA sequence: TGCGCCAGCAGCTTGACCCAGGGCGAAGCTTTCTTT. Residues: CASSLTQGEAFF. Drawing the rest from reference TRBV5-1 and TRBJ1-1, the complete variable domain is KAGVTQTPRYLIKTRGQQVTLSCSPISGHRSVSWYQQTPGQGLQFLFEYFSETQRNKGNFPGRFSGRQFSNSRSEMNVSTLELGDSALYLCASSLTQGEAFFGQGTRLTVV.

This rearrangement joins TRBV5-4 to TRBJ2-3, with D unresolved. The CDR3 extends over 16 amino acids. The V gene's germline CDR1 is SGHNT and CDR2 YYREEE (reference sequence). V was trimmed by 2 bases and J by 0 bases, leaving 13 bases between them. The CDR3: CASSFPRPSSTDTQYF. The DNA for the CDR3 is TGTGCCAGCAGCTTTCCCAGGCCCTCTAGCACAGATACGCAGTATTTT.

This chain links TRBV11-2 with TRBJ1-1; a weak D match, TRBD1 (6 bases). From germline, CDR1 is SGHAT and CDR2 FQNNGV. The CDR3 is 15 amino acids. V lost 0 bases and J 5 bases, leaving 13 bases between the germline ends. The CDR3 here is CASSLDGAGETEAFF. The CDR3 DNA is TGTGCCAGCAGCTTAGATGGGGCAGGGGAGACTGAAGCTTTCTTT.

This clone was detected only a few times. This chain joins TRBV4-2 and TRBJ2-3; the D is unclear. The CDR3 spans 13 residues. V was clipped by 0 bases and J by 2 bases, with 3 bases between them. Germline V CDR1 and CDR2: LGHNA, YNFKEQ. CDR3 protein: CASSQEYTDTQYF. CDR3 nucleotide sequence: TGTGCCAGCAGCCAAGAATACACAGATACGCAGTATTTT.

The gene calls are TRBV7-6 and TRBJ2-2; TRBD2 aligns across 7 bases. CDR3 size: 15 residues. The germline gives CDR1 SGHVS, CDR2 FNYEAQ. Germline trimming cut 5 bases from V and 6 bases from J; bases unmatched to any gene: 9. CDR3 residues: CASSRGGSSAGELFF. For the CDR3, the DNA is TGTGCCAGCAGCCGAGGCGGGAGTAGTGCCGGGGAGCTGTTTTTT. The full variable domain, rest sourced from reference TRBV7-6 and TRBJ2-2, is GAGVSQSPRYKVTKRGQDVALRCDPISGHVSLYWYRQALGQGPEFLTYFNYEAQQDKSGLPNDRFSAERPEGSISTLTIQRTEQRDSAMYRCASSRGGSSAGELFFGEGSRLTVL.

This chain links TRBV11-2 with TRBJ2-7, with D possibly matching TRBD1 (5 bases). Germline V lookup: CDR1 SGHAT, CDR2 FQNNGV. This CDR3 is built from 15 residues. Trimming pared 4 bases from V and 5 bases from J, leaving 18 bases between. The CDR3 is CASSSGAGIWNEQYV. The CDR3 region has the DNA TGTGCCAGCAGCTCTGGAGCAGGGATATGGAACGAGCAGTACGTC.

The rearrangement links TRBV3-1 (or the pseudogene TRBV3-2) to TRBJ2-5; 9 bases line up with TRBD2. Trimming took 3 bases from V and 7 from J; bases not matched to a gene: 12. Germline CDR1 is LGHDT and CDR2 is YNNKEL (reference sequence). This CDR3 is 16 amino acids long. The chain's CDR3 is CASSQGIAGAGGTQYF. CDR3 nucleotide sequence: TGTGCCAGCAGCCAGGGGATAGCGGGGGCCGGGGGGACCCAGTACTTC.

V is TRBV28 and J is TRBJ1-2; D call uncertain. The CDR3 consists of 13 residues. The V end lost 10 bases, the J end lost 0 bases, and 12 bases lay between the germline ends. CDR1 MDHEN and CDR2 SYDVKM come from the germline V gene. Here the CDR3 reads CATLRETNYGYTF. In nucleotides, the CDR3 is TGTGCCACTTTGAGGGAGACTAACTATGGCTACACCTTC.

This chain connects TRBV11-1 to TRBJ1-1, with TRBD1 matching 7 bases. Germline V gene sequence: CDR1 SGHAT, CDR2 FQDESV (reference sequence). The CDR3 covers 15 residues. Germline trimming cut 6 bases from V and 3 bases from J; bases unmatched to any gene: 10. The CDR3 coding sequence is TGTGCCAGCAGAGAGGGGGCGTCGGTGTACACTGAAGCTTTCTTT. This codes for CASREGASVYTEAFF.

This sequence joins TRBV7-2 and TRBJ2-5; weak D call: TRBD2 (6 bases). The length of the CDR3 is 14 residues. Trimming took off 5 bases at V and 5 bases at J, with 15 bases between the two ends. Germline V gives CDR1 SGHTA, CDR2 FQGNSA. The DNA of the CDR3 is TGTGCCAGCAGCGAGGGACTGAGTAGGGAGACCCAGTACTTC. Residues: CASSEGLSRETQYF.

The chain joins TRBV27 to TRBJ1-4; 7 nucleotides line up with TRBD1. With 6 bases clipped from V and 8 bases from J, the junction kept 9 bases outside the gene matches. This CDR3 is 14 amino acids long. Germline V gives CDR1 MNHEY, CDR2 SMNVEV (reference sequence). This chain's CDR3 is CASRLDRAEEKLFF. For the CDR3, the DNA is TGTGCCAGCAGACTAGACAGGGCGGAAGAAAAACTGTTTTTT.

The genes are TRBV9 and TRBJ1-2, with D perhaps TRBD1 (6 bases). V was clipped by 0 bases and J by 3 bases, with 9 bases between them. This CDR3 is 14 amino acids long. Germline CDR1 SGDLS, CDR2 YYNGEE. The CDR3, as DNA: TGTGCCAGCAGCGTAGATGGGACACACTATGGCTACACCTTC. Translated: CASSVDGTHYGYTF.

The rearrangement joins TRBV6-5 to TRBJ1-2, with 7 bases identical to TRBD1. The CDR3 loop spans 13 amino acids. Germline V CDR1 and CDR2: MNHEY, SVGAGI. With 6 bases clipped from V and 3 bases from J, the junction kept 4 bases outside the gene matches. In nucleotides, the CDR3 is TGTGCCAGCAGCTTTGACAGGGACTATGGCTACACCTTC. Amino acids: CASSFDRDYGYTF.